Presented here are 19 T cell receptor beta chains from one specimen sequenced in a study of vaccination and CD4 T cells after COVID-19 (dated by TCRdb to 2021 to 2024). For these receptors, no antigen is known. The library was made by PCR. This sample was sequenced with an Illumina iSeq 100. At the Johns Hopkins FTIC core, DNA from the cultured CD4+ T cells underwent TCR sequencing with the Oncomine TCR Beta short-read assay. The raw public data were reprocessed by TCRdb itself: fastp quality trimming at Q25, MiXCR clonotype calling, in-frame beta chains only. Rows merge per CDR3 protein into single entries with the most common DNA and genes. The sample has fewer than 5,500 distinct CDR3 sequences on record, less than 60% of them singletons. Together, the top ten hold about 31% of the sample. This specimen's treatment or condition label, per the study, means: roughly 11-day PBMC culture with coronavirus spike peptide pools or control peptides (ViraFEST assay).

The specimen was CD4+ T cells from blood, cultured in vitro. These receptors came from a human donor who had recovered from COVID-19.

V gene TRBV11-3 combines with J gene TRBJ2-1; 10 bases line up with TRBD2. The CDR3 runs 17 residues. Germline V gene sequence: CDR1 SGHNT, CDR2 YENEEA. The trim removed 2 bases at V and 9 bases at J, leaving 13 bases unmatched. The CDR3 protein is CASSLSSGRSFNSEQFF. As DNA, the CDR3 is TGTGCCAGCAGCTTATCTAGCGGGAGAAGCTTCAATTCTGAGCAGTTCTTC.

The chain joins TRBV12-3 or TRBV12-4 to TRBJ2-3; unclear D gene. This CDR3 has 15 residues. Trimming pared 7 bases from V and 1 base from J, leaving 15 bases between. The CDR3 spells CASTPTTVRTDTQYF. DNA for the CDR3: TGTGCCAGCACTCCCACGACTGTGCGCACAGATACGCAGTATTTT.

The chain carries TRBV18 and TRBJ1-3; TRBD1 aligns across 9 bases. Germline CDR1 is KGHSH and CDR2 is LQKENI. V gave up 6 bases and J gave up 4 bases; unmatched junction bases: 10. The CDR3 has 16 residues. Here the CDR3 DNA reads TGTGCCAGCTCCCCCACCGGGACAGGGACCGGAAACACCATATATTTT. This translates into CASSPTGTGTGNTIYF. Complete variable domain (other parts from reference TRBV18 and TRBJ1-3): NAGVMQNPRHLVRRRGQEARLRCSPMKGHSHVYWYRQLPEEGLKFMVYLQKENIIDESGMPKERFSAEFPKEGPSILRIQQVVRGDSAAYFCASSPTGTGTGNTIYFGEGSWLTVV.

This chain links TRBV11-3 with TRBJ2-3, with unresolved D. V lost 5 bases, J lost 9 bases, and 15 bases lay in between. The CDR3 length is 13 residues. Per germline, CDR1 SGHNT and CDR2 YENEEA. CDR3 sequence: CASSPRALGTQYF. DNA for the CDR3: TGTGCCAGCAGCCCCCGGGCCCTAGGAACGCAGTATTTT.

The J gene is TRBJ1-1, the V gene TRBV19; D is perhaps TRBD1 (6 bases). V lost 6 bases to trimming and J lost 10 bases, with 15 bases between them. There are 12 residues in the CDR3. From germline, CDR1 is LNHDA and CDR2 SQIVND (reference sequence). As DNA, the CDR3 is TGTGCCAGTAGCCCCGGACAGAGTCGAGCTTTCTTT. It translates to CASSPGQSRAFF.

Only a few counts were recorded for this clonotype. The chain recombines TRBV27 with TRBJ2-1; 8 positions match TRBD2. V gave up 7 bases and J gave up 0 bases; unmatched junction bases: 8. This CDR3 has 16 residues. Germline V gives CDR1 MNHEY, CDR2 SMNVEV (reference sequence). This CDR3 reads CASTIAGISSYNEQFF. CDR3 sequence (DNA): TGTGCCAGCACGATAGCGGGGATCAGCTCCTACAATGAGCAGTTCTTC.

This chain connects TRBV5-6 to TRBJ2-7; weak D call: TRBD2 (5 bases). CDR1 is SGHDT, CDR2 YYEEEE, per germline. The CDR3 loop spans 16 amino acids. V gave up 1 base and J gave up 5 bases, with 19 bases separating them. CDR3 in amino acids: CASSLLIGGGVDEQYF. The CDR3, as DNA: TGTGCCAGCAGCTTGTTAATCGGAGGCGGAGTGGACGAGCAGTACTTC. Combining the CDR3 with reference TRBV5-6 and TRBJ2-7 gives the whole variable domain DAGVTQSPTHLIKTRGQQVTLRCSPKSGHDTVSWYQQALGQGPQFIFQYYEEEERQRGNFPDRFSGHQFPNYSSELNVNALLLGDSALYLCASSLLIGGGVDEQYFGPGTRLTVT.

About this clonotype: The junction does not match germline at one end; this may be a read error. The rearrangement uses TRBV12-3 or TRBV12-4 and TRBJ1-2; D remains ambiguous. This CDR3 comprises 13 residues. The DNA for the CDR3 is TGTGCCAACAGTTTCGGGGAGGTGTATGGCTACACCTTC. Protein product: CANSFGEVYGYTF.

The chain joins TRBV20-1 to TRBJ2-1; 10 bases are shared with TRBD2. The CDR3 runs 14 residues. The germline V gene encodes CDR1 DFQATT and CDR2 SNEGSKA (reference sequence). V was clipped by 5 bases and J by 4 bases; unmatched bases: 5. CDR3 DNA: TGCAGTGCTGGACTAGCGGAACGATACAATGAGCAGTTCTTC. This codes for CSAGLAERYNEQFF.

V gene TRBV20-1 combines with J gene TRBJ2-1; 14 bases are shared with TRBD2. The CDR3 is 15 residues long. CDR1 DFQATT and CDR2 SNEGSKA come from the germline V gene (reference sequence). V dropped 3 bases and J dropped 7; count of bases not matched to a gene: 5. CDR3 protein: CSARTSGRGGNEQFF. The CDR3 bases are TGCAGTGCTAGGACTAGCGGGAGGGGTGGTAATGAGCAGTTCTTC.

The gene calls are TRBV10-3 and TRBJ2-1; TRBD2 agrees at 7 bases. CDR1 ENHRY and CDR2 SYGVKD come from the germline V gene. This CDR3 is 18 amino acids long. V lost 1 base to trimming and J lost 0 bases; unmatched junction nucleotides: 9. DNA for the CDR3: TGTGCCATCAGTGAGTTACTTTCCGGGGGGAGCTCCTACAATGAGCAGTTCTTC. Translating it yields CAISELLSGGSSYNEQFF.

This clonotype was observed a handful of times. The chain links TRBV7-9 to TRBJ2-5; D gene unclear. The CDR3 is 13 residues long. V lost 3 bases to trimming and J lost 3 bases, with 8 bases between them. Germline-derived CDR1 and CDR2 are SEHNR and FQNEAQ (reference sequence). CDR3: CASSFGGEETQYF. The CDR3 coding sequence is TGTGCCAGCAGCTTTGGTGGAGAAGAGACCCAGTACTTC.

This clonotype showed up just a few times. This chain connects TRBV19 to TRBJ1-2; 7 positions agree with TRBD1. Trimming took 5 bases from V and 4 from J; bases not matched to a gene: 19. Germline V gene lookup returns CDR1 LNHDA and CDR2 SQIVND (reference sequence). The CDR3 is 18 residues long. The CDR3 nucleotides are TGTGCCAGTAGTCTAATAAGGACAGGAACCGCCCGTGGCTATGGCTACACCTTC. Amino acids: CASSLIRTGTARGYGYTF.

The chain couples TRBV15 to TRBJ1-5; D unresolved. The CDR3 extends over 12 amino acids. Trimming took 1 base from V and 9 from J, leaving 7 bases between them. Germline V gene lookup returns CDR1 LNHNV and CDR2 YYDKDF (reference sequence). The CDR3 sequence is CATSRGPGPQHF. The CDR3 region has the DNA TGTGCCACCAGCAGAGGGCCGGGGCCCCAGCATTTT.

This chain links TRBV7-8 with TRBJ2-3; no definite D call. Trimming cost V 2 bases and J 6 bases, with 9 bases left between them. This CDR3 spans 13 amino acids. CDR1 is SGHVS, CDR2 FQNEAQ, per germline. The CDR3 loop reads CASSLWARDTQYF. In DNA form, the CDR3 reads TGTGCCAGCAGCTTATGGGCGAGGGATACGCAGTATTTT.

The chain employs TRBV5-1 and TRBJ1-1; 8 bases line up with TRBD1. Trimming removed 4 bases from V and 6 bases from J; junction bases left unmatched: 5. The CDR3 totals 13 residues. Per germline, CDR1 SGHRS and CDR2 YFSETQ. This CDR3 is CASSQQGVAEAFF. In DNA form, the CDR3 reads TGCGCCAGCAGCCAACAGGGGGTCGCTGAAGCTTTCTTT.

By frequency in the sample, this clonotype is medium-sized. The V and J genes are TRBV5-5 and TRBJ2-5; 10 bases are a match to TRBD1. Unmatched junction bases numbered 9, after V lost 2 bases and J lost 5 bases. The CDR3 length is 16 residues. Germline V gene lookup returns CDR1 SGHKS and CDR2 YYEKEE (reference sequence). The CDR3 bases are TGTGCCAGCAGCTTCCGGACAGGGGGAAAAGGGGAGACCCAGTACTTC. Protein: CASSFRTGGKGETQYF.

The J gene is TRBJ1-5, the V gene TRBV6-1; possible D gene TRBD1, 5 bases. V lost 1 base to trimming and J lost 4 bases, with 8 bases between them. Looked up from germline, CDR1 is MNHNS and CDR2 is SASEGT. CDR3 length equals 14 residues. DNA for the CDR3: TGTGCCAGCAGTGAAGTCTGGGGGAATCAGCCCCAGCATTTT. The encoded protein is CASSEVWGNQPQHF.

V gene TRBV4-1 combines with J gene TRBJ2-3; D gene uncertain. Germline V CDR1 and CDR2: MGHRA, YSYEKL. Trimming left V 2 bases short and J 4 bases short, with 10 bases between. The CDR3 runs 14 residues. The CDR3 sequence: CASSQMVWADTQYF. CDR3 DNA sequence: TGCGCCAGCAGCCAAATGGTCTGGGCAGATACGCAGTATTTT.